This TCR beta chain was sequenced for a study of identical twins. Each donor was a healthy Caucasian. In germline, CDR1 is MNHNS, CDR2 SASEGT. The CDR3 covers 14 residues. Trimming removed 7 bases at V and 4 bases at J, with 17 bases between. TCRdb re-analysed the 5' RACE reads in MiXCR, keeping a single row per CDR3 protein. This sample carries some 590,000 distinct CDR3 sequences, 9.6% of them seen once, and the ten largest clones take under 3%. The same data also contributed to another study, on yellow fever vaccine responses in identical twins.

The origin of this receptor is a woman younger than 30 in good health. The chain joins TRBV6-1 to TRBJ2-7; possible D gene TRBD1, 7 bases. Specimen: PBMCs. The CDR3 here is CASTFQGGLYEQYF. The CDR3 nucleotides read TGTGCCAGCACCTTTCAGGGGGGTTTGTACGAGCAGTACTTC.